The next 20 T cell receptor beta chains were all read from a single sample in a study of patients with pleural tuberculosis. Each CDR3 protein gets one entry after TCRdb re-called the reads with MiXCR. The sample consists of 45,000 to 55,000 distinct CDR3 sequences, 5.5% to 8% of them appearing once. The receptors shown here come from a human donor with pleural tuberculosis.

The chain couples TRBV20-1 to TRBJ1-5, with a weak D call TRBD1 (5 bases). CDR3 length: 15 amino acids. Looked up from germline, CDR1 is DFQATT and CDR2 is SNEGSKA (reference sequence). V shed 3 bases and J shed 0 bases, with 12 bases lying between them. The DNA for the CDR3 is TGCAGTGCTAGCGGCGGGACGCATAGCAATCAGCCCCAGCATTTT. Protein sequence: CSASGGTHSNQPQHF.

In this sample, this clonotype turned up many times. The chain joins TRBV24-1 to TRBJ1-1, with no clear D. CDR1 and CDR2 from the germline V gene are KGHDR and SFDVKD. Trimming shortened V by 5 bases and J by 4 bases, and 10 bases separated the two germline ends. The CDR3 extends over 13 amino acids. In DNA, the CDR3 is TGTGCCACCAGTGCTGGGAGCGTCACTGAAGCTTTCTTT. Amino acids: CATSAGSVTEAFF.

V is TRBV9 and J is TRBJ2-1; D uncertain. V lost 0 bases to trimming and J lost 5 bases, with 9 bases between them. The CDR3 sequence is 14 residues long. Per the germline V gene, CDR1 is SGDLS and CDR2 is YYNGEE. DNA of the CDR3: TGTGCCAGCAGCGTAGGTCTAATCGACAATGAGCAGTTCTTC. Translation gives CASSVGLIDNEQFF.

This clonotype was observed at least ten times. This rearrangement joins TRBV5-4 to TRBJ2-5, with D uncertain. V shed 1 base and J shed 0 bases, with 16 bases lying between them. Germline V gene sequence: CDR1 SGHNT, CDR2 YYREEE (reference sequence). The CDR3 contains 17 residues. The CDR3 nucleotides are TGTGCCAGCAGCTTGTATCGGTGGTCAGAGTACCAAGAGACCCAGTACTTC. Protein: CASSLYRWSEYQETQYF.

At least ten counts were recorded for this clonotype. The chain employs TRBV28 and TRBJ1-1; D call uncertain. Trimming removed 1 base at V and 1 base at J, with 7 bases between. The CDR3 length is 14 residues. Germline V gene sequence: CDR1 MDHEN, CDR2 SYDVKM. The CDR3 loop is CASSLLRRNTEAFF. The DNA for the CDR3 is TGTGCCAGCAGTTTATTGCGCAGGAACACTGAAGCTTTCTTT.

This clonotype was seen at least ten times. The chain uses TRBV14 and TRBJ1-5; TRBD1 matches 11 bases. CDR3 size: 15 residues. The germline gives CDR1 SGHDN, CDR2 FVKESK. Trimming removed 1 base from V and 6 bases from J; junction bases left unmatched: 2. The CDR3 region is CASSQGGQGVQPQHF. CDR3 nucleotide sequence: TGTGCCAGCAGCCAAGGGGGACAGGGGGTTCAGCCCCAGCATTTT.

In the case of this clonotype: A much larger clonotype is one base distant, so this may be a read error. CDR3 region: CASSLDRVLIDEQYF. The CDR3 DNA reads TGTGCCAGCAGCTTGGACAGGGTTTTGATCGATGAGCAGTACTTC. V and J are TRBV5-4 and TRBJ2-5, with D possibly TRBD1 on 6 matching bases. The CDR3 length is 15 residues. V was shortened by 0 bases and J by 11 bases, with 20 bases between the two germline ends. From germline, CDR1 is SGHNT and CDR2 YYREEE (reference sequence).

This clonotype turned up a few times. The junction departs from germline at one end; a sequencing error may be responsible. The chain couples TRBV25-1 to TRBJ2-5, with D maybe TRBD2 (7 bases). Germline V gene lookup returns CDR1 MGHDK and CDR2 SYGVNS. The CDR3 is 14 amino acids. CDR3 in amino acids: CASSLRGGEETRYF. In nucleotides, the CDR3 is TGTGCCAGCAGCTTGAGGGGGGGCGAGGAGACCCGGTACTTC.

The chain uses TRBV29-1 and TRBJ1-1; TRBD1 matches 10 bases. The CDR3 is 12 residues long. The V and J ends lost 3 bases and 12 bases, in that order; junction bases with no gene match: 7. Germline CDR1 SQVTM, CDR2 ANQGSEA. The chain's CDR3 is CSVEKGQGSTFF. In DNA, the CDR3 is TGCAGCGTTGAGAAGGGACAGGGGTCAACTTTCTTT.

Turning to this clonotype: A much larger clone is a single base away; this may be a read error. The V and J genes are TRBV6-1 and TRBJ2-7; TRBD1 agrees at 10 bases. The germline CDR1 and CDR2 sequences are MNHNS and SASEGT. The junction had 5 bases not matched to a gene; V was cut back by 6 bases and J by 3 bases. This CDR3 is 14 amino acids long. Here the CDR3 reads CASRPTGGYYEQYF. CDR3 in DNA: TGTGCCAGCAGACCGACAGGGGGCTACTACGAGCAGTACTTC.

The sample holds many counts of this clonotype. V usage is TRBV28 and J usage is TRBJ2-7; possible D gene TRBD1, 7 bases. The CDR3 length is 14 residues. CDR1 MDHEN and CDR2 SYDVKM come from the germline V gene. V gave up 6 bases and J gave up 3 bases, with 15 bases separating them. The CDR3 nucleotides are TGTGCCAGCAGGGAAGACAGGGACTTCTACGAGCAGTACTTC. Its translation is CASREDRDFYEQYF.

This clonotype was picked up many times. This chain uses TRBV19 with TRBJ1-5; TRBD1 matches at 9 bases. Germline V gene lookup returns CDR1 LNHDA and CDR2 SQIVND (reference sequence). The CDR3 has 17 residues. V lost 2 bases, J lost 4 bases, and 9 bases stayed unmatched. The chain's CDR3 is CASSIWNRGRENQPQHF. The CDR3 nucleotides read TGTGCCAGTAGTATATGGAACAGGGGGCGAGAAAATCAGCCCCAGCATTTT.

The table lists this clonotype with a few counts. The V and J genes are TRBV2 and TRBJ2-7; D call uncertain. This CDR3 spans 13 amino acids. Trimming cost V 3 bases and J 2 bases, with 8 bases left between them. CDR1 is SNHLY and CDR2 is FYNNEI in the germline V gene. CDR3 nucleotide sequence: TGTGCCAGCAGTGACCCCTACCCCTACGAGCAGTACTTC. Its translation: CASSDPYPYEQYF.

This clonotype occurred many times. The J gene is TRBJ1-1, the V gene TRBV6-1; D possibly corresponds to TRBD1 (5 bases). This CDR3 is built from 13 residues. CDR1 MNHNS and CDR2 SASEGT come from the germline V gene. V was trimmed by 4 bases and J by 2 bases, leaving 8 bases between them. In nucleotides, the CDR3 is TGTGCCAGCAGTGTACAGGAAAACACTGAAGCTTTCTTT. This translates into CASSVQENTEAFF.

This clonotype showed up many times. The rearrangement joins TRBV19 to TRBJ1-1, with unresolved D. Trimming left V 6 bases short and J 0 bases short, with 14 bases between. Germline V CDR1 and CDR2: LNHDA, SQIVND (reference sequence). The CDR3 contains 15 residues. CDR3 DNA sequence: TGTGCCAGTAGCCCTATAGGGCAGCTGAACACTGAAGCTTTCTTT. Translating it yields CASSPIGQLNTEAFF.

This clonotype showed up many times. The chain has TRBV7-6 and TRBJ1-4; 7 positions match TRBD1. Trimming cost V 0 bases and J 7 bases; bases outside gene matches: 2. CDR1 SGHVS and CDR2 FNYEAQ come from the germline V gene. The CDR3 contains 14 residues. CDR3 nucleotide sequence: TGTGCCAGCAGCTTAGCAGGGGGCCGTGAAAAACTGTTTTTT. Residues: CASSLAGGREKLFF.

The sample holds many counts of this clonotype. V usage is TRBV6-1 and J usage is TRBJ2-2, with 10 nucleotides matching TRBD2. J lost 5 bases, V lost 8 bases, and 5 bases had no gene match. CDR3 length: 14 residues. Germline lookup yields CDR1 MNHNS and CDR2 SASEGT. CDR3 in amino acids: CASSWTSGTGELFF. The CDR3 DNA reads as TGTGCCAGCTCCTGGACTAGCGGTACCGGGGAGCTGTTTTTT.

The gene calls are TRBV19 and TRBJ2-7, with D perhaps TRBD1 (6 bases). Germline loops: CDR1 LNHDA, CDR2 SQIVND (reference sequence). The CDR3 length is 13 residues. Trimming took 4 bases from V and 4 from J, leaving 11 bases between them. The CDR3 region is CASSSTQGYEQYF. In DNA form, the CDR3 reads TGTGCCAGTAGTAGCACGCAGGGGTACGAGCAGTACTTC.

In its sample, this clonotype was seen many times. The V gene is TRBV3-1, the J gene TRBJ1-3, with D unclear. CDR1 is LGHDT, CDR2 YNNKEL, per germline (reference sequence). V was trimmed by 8 bases and J by 0 bases, leaving 5 bases between them. There are 12 residues in the CDR3. In DNA form, the CDR3 reads TGTGCCAGCTCCGACTCTGGAAACACCATATATTTT. Its translation is CASSDSGNTIYF.

This clonotype showed up just a few times. This CDR3 is CASSWRTGGILGYTF. CDR3 nucleotide sequence: TGTGCCAGCAGCTGGAGGACAGGGGGGATTTTAGGCTACACCTTC. This chain links TRBV5-4 with TRBJ1-2; 10 nucleotides align to TRBD1. V shed 3 bases and J 8 bases; nucleotides not matched to a gene: 10. The CDR3 is 15 amino acids. Germline lookup yields CDR1 SGHNT and CDR2 YYREEE (reference sequence).